What follows is one T cell receptor (beta chain) and its context. The antigen remains undetermined. Axillary draining lymph nodes of breast cancer patients supplied the node samples. This specimen belongs to a study of breast tumors, draining lymph nodes, adjacent tissues. Study-wide results and limits: Luminal-like breast cancer showed significantly greater tumor-nontumor repertoire similarity than basal-like breast cancer did.

Each CDR3 protein is one row after TCRdb ran MiXCR on the multiplex PCR reads. The table lists 200,000 or so distinct CDR3 sequences, 31% of them singletons, with around 4.5% in the top ten. The source is a female donor with breast cancer. Some clones in this sample may be carry-over from other donors' samples. The sequenced sample was axillary lymph node tissue.

Written as DNA, the CDR3 is TGTGCCAGCAGGCCGGCGAGCGGGAGGGCTATGGAACAGTACTTC. Translating gives CASRPASGRAMEQYF. The rearrangement uses TRBV5-4 and TRBJ2-5; 10 positions agree with TRBD2. V lost 5 bases, J lost 11 bases, and 15 bases stayed unmatched. The CDR3 consists of 15 residues. The germline V gene encodes CDR1 SGHNT and CDR2 YYREEE (reference sequence).